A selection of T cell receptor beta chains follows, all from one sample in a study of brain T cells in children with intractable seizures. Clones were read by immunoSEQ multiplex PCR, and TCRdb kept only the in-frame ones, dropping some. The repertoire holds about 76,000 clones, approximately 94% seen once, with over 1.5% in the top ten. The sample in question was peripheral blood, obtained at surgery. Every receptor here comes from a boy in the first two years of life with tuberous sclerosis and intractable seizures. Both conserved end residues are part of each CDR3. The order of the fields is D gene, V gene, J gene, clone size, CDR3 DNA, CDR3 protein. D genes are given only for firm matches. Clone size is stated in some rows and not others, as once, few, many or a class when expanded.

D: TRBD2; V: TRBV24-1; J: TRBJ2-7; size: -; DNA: TGTGCCACCAGTGATTGCGGGAGGGGAACGGTCCACGAGCAGTACTTC; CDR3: CATSDCGRGTVHEQYF
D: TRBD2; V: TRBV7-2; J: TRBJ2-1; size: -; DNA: TGTGCCAGCAGCCCGTACGGCGGGGGGGGGTTGAATGAGCAGTTCTTC; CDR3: CASSPYGGGGLNEQFF
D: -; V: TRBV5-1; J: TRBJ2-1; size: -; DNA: TGCGCCAGCAGCTTGGTAGGGGACACCTACAATGAGCAGTTCTTC; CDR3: CASSLVGDTYNEQFF
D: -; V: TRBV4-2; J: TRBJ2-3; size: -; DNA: TGTGCCAGCAGCCAAGGAGCTTCACTCCCCACAGATACGCAGTATTTT; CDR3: CASSQGASLPTDTQYF
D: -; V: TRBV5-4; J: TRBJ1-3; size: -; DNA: TGTGCCAGCGGAGATGCGGGCTCTGGAAACACCATATATTTT; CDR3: CASGDAGSGNTIYF
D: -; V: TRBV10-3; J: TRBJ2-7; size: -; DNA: TGTGCCATCAGTGAACGTGGATTGTCTGACGAGCAGTACTTC; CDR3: CAISERGLSDEQYF
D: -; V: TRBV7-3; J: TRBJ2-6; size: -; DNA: TGTGCCAGCAGCTTTTCCGGGTCTGGGGCCAACGTCCTGACTTTC; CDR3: CASSFSGSGANVLTF
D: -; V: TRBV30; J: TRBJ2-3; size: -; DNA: TGTGCCTGGAGTGTACTCGGAGATACGCAGTATTTT; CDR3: CAWSVLGDTQYF
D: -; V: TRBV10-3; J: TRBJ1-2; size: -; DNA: TGTGCCATCAGTGAGTCGAACGGGCAGTCCTATGGCTACACCTTC; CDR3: CAISESNGQSYGYTF
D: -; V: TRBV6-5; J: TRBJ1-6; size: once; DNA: TGTGCCAGCAGTTATGACGGCGCGGGCGGTTCACCCCTCCACTTT; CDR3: CASSYDGAGGSPLHF
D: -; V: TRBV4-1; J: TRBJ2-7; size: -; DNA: TGCGCCAGCAGCCAAGAAGTGTCGTACGAGCAGTACTTC; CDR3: CASSQEVSYEQYF
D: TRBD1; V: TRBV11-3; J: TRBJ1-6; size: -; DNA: TGTGCCAGCAGGCCCGGGACAGTTGGGTCACCCCTCCACTTT; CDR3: CASRPGTVGSPLHF
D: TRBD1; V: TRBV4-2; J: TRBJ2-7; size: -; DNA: TGTGCCAGCAGTCGTATCCTGACAGGGGGCGAGCAGTACTTC; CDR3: CASSRILTGGEQYF
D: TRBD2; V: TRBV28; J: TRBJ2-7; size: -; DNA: TGTGCCAGCAGTTTACTTTTCCTAGCGGGAGCCTACGAGCAGTACTTC; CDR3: CASSLLFLAGAYEQYF
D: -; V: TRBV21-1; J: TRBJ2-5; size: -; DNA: TGTGCCAGCAGCAGGGGGACAGGGGTCCGAGAGACCCAGTACTTC; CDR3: CASSRGTGVRETQYF
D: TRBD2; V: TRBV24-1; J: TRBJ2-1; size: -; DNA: TGTGCCACCAGTGTCAGCGGGACTTACAATGAGCAGTTCTTC; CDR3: CATSVSGTYNEQFF
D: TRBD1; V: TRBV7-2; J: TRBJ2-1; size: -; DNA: TGTGCCAGCAGCTCCCTCCCGGGGACAGGGGGAAATGAGCAGTTCTTC; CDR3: CASSSLPGTGGNEQFF
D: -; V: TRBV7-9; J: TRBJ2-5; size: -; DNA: TGTGCCAGCAGCCGACTTCTGGGGGGCAGAGAAGAGACCCAGTACTTC; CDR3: CASSRLLGGREETQYF
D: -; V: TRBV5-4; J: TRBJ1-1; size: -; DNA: TGTGCCAGCAGCCGAGGGTGGAACACTGAAGCTTTCTTT; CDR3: CASSRGWNTEAFF
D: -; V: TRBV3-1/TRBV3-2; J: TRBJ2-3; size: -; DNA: TGTGCCAGCAGCGCTCCGAGCACAGATACGCAGTATTTT; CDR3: CASSAPSTDTQYF